This TCR beta chain was documented in a study of T cell responses to AZD1222 COVID-19 vaccine. For the study at large: Pooled samples include second doses given at about 4 or 12 weeks.

Sequencing used immunoSEQ multiplex PCR; TCRdb keeps in-frame clones, though not all of them. The table shows some 50,000 clones, with around 85% occurring only once. Study results and caveats: White British ancestry dominated among donors, who included more females, and clonal diversity was possibly underestimated.

This clone showed up just once. Its antigen is unidentified. This CDR3 spans 12 amino acids. Germline CDR1 and CDR2: SGHDN and FVKESK. Deletions cut 5 bases from V and 4 bases from J, with 8 bases between. The J gene is TRBJ1-2, the V gene TRBV14, with D unresolved. This material consisted of peripheral blood, taken on day 0 of AZD1222 vaccination. This sequence was found in an adult in good health. Written as DNA, the CDR3 is TGTGCCAGCAGCTTAAGTGTCTATGGCTACACCTTC. Translated: CASSLSVYGYTF.